One and the same sample provided the 4 T cell receptor beta chains below, sequenced in a study of cytomegalovirus exposure and HLA in healthy donors. Both 60 Vbeta primers and 13 Jbeta primers went into the PCR. The method was immunoSEQ multiplex PCR; TCRdb's version includes in-frame clones alone and lacks a portion of them. The repertoire consists of about 200,000 clones, with approximately 79% occurring once and the leading ten covering roughly 1.6%. The sequenced material came from PBMCs. These receptors were collected from a man aged 50-60 years in good health and CMV-seronegative.

This rearrangement joins TRBV6-6 to TRBJ2-1, with D perhaps TRBD2 (6 bases). Germline CDR1 reads MNHNY; CDR2 reads SVGAGI (reference sequence). CDR3 size: 16 residues. V lost 6 bases and J lost 9, with 24 bases in between. CDR3 sequence reads: CASSRVGSGEVVEQFF. Written as DNA, the CDR3 is TGTGCCAGCAGCCGGGTCGGGTCGGGAGAAGTGGTTGAGCAGTTCTTC.

This sequence joins TRBV6-1 and TRBJ2-7; D ambiguous. Deletions cut 6 bases from V and 0 bases from J, with 15 bases between. The CDR3 length is 15 residues. In germline, CDR1 is MNHNS, CDR2 SASEGT. The CDR3 region has the DNA TGTGCCAGCAGCGTCAATCCGTCCAGCTCCTACGAGCAGTACTTC. This codes for CASSVNPSSSYEQYF.

This chain links TRBV30 with TRBJ1-1; D remains ambiguous. The CDR3 totals 13 residues. Germline V gene lookup returns CDR1 GTSNPN and CDR2 SVGIG (reference sequence). V lost 3 bases, J lost 0 bases, and 8 bases lay in between. In nucleotides, the CDR3 is TGTGCCTGGAGCGCAGAAATGAACACTGAAGCTTTCTTT. Amino acids: CAWSAEMNTEAFF.

V gene TRBV18 combines with J gene TRBJ2-1, with 9 bases that match TRBD2. CDR3 size: 16 residues. J was trimmed by 6 bases and V by 0 bases; bases with no gene match: 6. CDR1 and CDR2 (germline): KGHSH, LQKENI. CDR3 protein: CASSPPGGRAINEQFF. In nucleotides, the CDR3 is TGTGCCAGCTCACCACCGGGCGGGAGGGCCATCAATGAGCAGTTCTTC.